The 3 T cell receptor beta chains in this list originate from one sample, sequenced in a study of human T cells and chemical hapten exposure. The time point: healthy volunteer bleed at 6 weeks. The starting material, unfractionated whole blood, was used for total RNA extraction. TCRdb passed the RACE reads through MiXCR, listing each CDR3 protein once. Among under 90,000 distinct CDR3 sequences, 8.6% were seen once, and the ten largest hold 1.5%. The sample taken for sequencing was whole blood. These receptors were obtained from a male donor in good health. Some clones in this sample may be carry-over from other donors' samples.

This clonotype was counted at least ten times. J is TRBJ2-5 and V is TRBV14, with TRBD2 identical over 8 bases. CDR1 SGHDN and CDR2 FVKESK come from the germline V gene. This CDR3 has 16 residues. Unmatched junction bases numbered 12, after V lost 4 bases and J lost 5 bases. The CDR3 region has the DNA TGTGCCAGCAGCCCCCTCCTTAGCGGGATCACTGAGACCCAGTACTTC. This codes for CASSPLLSGITETQYF.

This clonotype was detected ten times or more. The V and J genes are TRBV5-1 and TRBJ1-4; 12 bases line up with TRBD1. The CDR3 loop spans 16 amino acids. The ends lost 2 bases at V and 7 bases at J; junction bases unmatched: 6. CDR1 is SGHRS, CDR2 YFSETQ, per germline. The CDR3 DNA reads TGCGCCAGCAGCTTCGACGGGACAGGGGGCGGTGAAAAACTGTTTTTT. Its protein product is CASSFDGTGGGEKLFF. Variable domain in full (rest from reference TRBV5-1 and TRBJ1-4): KAGVTQTPRYLIKTRGQQVTLSCSPISGHRSVSWYQQTPGQGLQFLFEYFSETQRNKGNFPGRFSGRQFSNSRSEMNVSTLELGDSALYLCASSFDGTGGGEKLFFGSGTQLSVL.

J is TRBJ2-3 and V is TRBV5-1; 13 nucleotides agree with TRBD2. The length of the CDR3 is 16 residues. The V gene end was trimmed by 4 bases and the J gene end by 5 bases; junction bases not matched to a gene: 7. Germline CDR1 SGHRS, CDR2 YFSETQ. The CDR3 sequence: CASSLLAGGPIDTQYF. CDR3 DNA sequence: TGCGCCAGCAGCCTACTAGCGGGAGGGCCGATAGATACGCAGTATTTT.